The entry that follows covers one T cell receptor beta chain sequence. Its specificity is not known. This specimen belongs to a study of cytomegalovirus exposure and HLA in healthy donors. The CDR3 loop spans 16 amino acids. J gave up 0 bases and V 0 bases, and 1 base lay outside the gene matches. Per the germline V gene, CDR1 is SGHAT and CDR2 is FQNNGV. Study-wide results and limits: The authors later found TCR association rates varying by HLA locus, with DRB1 most and HLA-C fewest. Per a later analysis, HLA-associated TCR beta chains showed more clonal expansion than other, equally common TCR beta chains. Later on, an analysis tied approximately 15,000 TCR beta sequences to HLA alleles at 0.05 false discovery rate.

The PCR ran on 60 Vbeta and 13 Jbeta primers. Data came from immunoSEQ multiplex PCR; TCRdb stores just in-frame clones and leaves some out. The sample holds about 200,000 clones; roughly 80% are singletons and the top ten take less than 2%. The clonotype originates from a man aged 45-65 years in good health and CMV-seronegative. This chain links TRBV11-2 with TRBJ2-3; 9 bases fit TRBD2. Sample: PBMCs. CDR3 sequence (DNA): TGTGCCAGCAGCTTAGAAACTAGCGGGAGCACAGATACGCAGTATTTT. This sequence encodes CASSLETSGSTDTQYF.